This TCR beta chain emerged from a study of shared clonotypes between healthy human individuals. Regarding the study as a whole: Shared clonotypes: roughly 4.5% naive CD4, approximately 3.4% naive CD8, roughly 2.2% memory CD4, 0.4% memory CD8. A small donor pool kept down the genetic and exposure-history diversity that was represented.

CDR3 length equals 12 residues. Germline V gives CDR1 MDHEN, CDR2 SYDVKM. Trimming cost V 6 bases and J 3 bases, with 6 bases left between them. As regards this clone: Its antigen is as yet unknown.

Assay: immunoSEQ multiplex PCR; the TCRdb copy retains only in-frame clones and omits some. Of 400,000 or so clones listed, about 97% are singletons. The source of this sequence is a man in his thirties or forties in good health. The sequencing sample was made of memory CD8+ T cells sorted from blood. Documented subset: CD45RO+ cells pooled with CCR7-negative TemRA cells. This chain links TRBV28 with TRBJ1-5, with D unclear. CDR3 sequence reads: CASRKVNQPQHF. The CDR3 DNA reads TGTGCCAGCAGGAAAGTCAATCAGCCCCAGCATTTT.